This note documents a single T cell receptor beta chain sequence. Its antigen is currently unknown. These data are taken from a study of graft-versus-host responses after intestinal transplantation. The overall study: Transplants given to recipients were multivisceral, liver-intestinal, or isolated intestinal. The study gave all recipients anti-thymocyte globulin induction, then tacrolimus and steroids for roughly 3 years.

The length of the CDR3 is 13 residues. CDR1 and CDR2 (germline): MGHDK, SYGVNS. Study conclusions and caveats: Recipient-marrow GvH clones were detected, some having first appeared in ileum or blood. Some patients had graft-donor T cell macrochimerism, and their allografts showed high graft-versus-host to host-versus-graft clonal ratios.

The protocol was immunoSEQ multiplex PCR, while the TCRdb copy is restricted to in-frame clones and leaves out a portion. In the table there are 81,000 or so clones, 85% to 95% of which are singletons. The sequences come from unstimulated CD8+ T cells sorted from spleen or lymph node cells, collected before transplant. The TCR was taken from a human donor who was the organ donor for an intestinal transplant. The chain joins TRBV25-1 to TRBJ2-5, with D tentatively TRBD2 (6 bases). The assigned J gene may be wrong: the sequence end matches TRBJ2-7 better. CDR3 DNA: TGTGCCAGCAGTGTTTCTAGCGCCCACGAGCAGTACTTC. This gives the protein CASSVSSAHEQYF.